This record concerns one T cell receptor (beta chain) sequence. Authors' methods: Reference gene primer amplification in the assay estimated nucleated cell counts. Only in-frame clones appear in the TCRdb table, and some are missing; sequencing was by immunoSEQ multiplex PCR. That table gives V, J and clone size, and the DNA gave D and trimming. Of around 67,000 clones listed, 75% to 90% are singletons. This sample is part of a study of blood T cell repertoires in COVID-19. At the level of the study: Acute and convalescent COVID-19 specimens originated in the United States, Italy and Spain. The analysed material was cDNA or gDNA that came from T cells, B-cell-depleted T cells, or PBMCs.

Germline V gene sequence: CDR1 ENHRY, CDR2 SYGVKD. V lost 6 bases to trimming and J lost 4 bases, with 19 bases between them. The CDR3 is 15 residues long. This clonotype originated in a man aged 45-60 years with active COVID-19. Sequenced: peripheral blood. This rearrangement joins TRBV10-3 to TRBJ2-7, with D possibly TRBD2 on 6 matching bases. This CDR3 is CAISPGERGSYEQYF. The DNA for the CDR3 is TGTGCCATCAGCCCGGGGGAGAGGGGTTCGTACGAGCAGTACTTC.